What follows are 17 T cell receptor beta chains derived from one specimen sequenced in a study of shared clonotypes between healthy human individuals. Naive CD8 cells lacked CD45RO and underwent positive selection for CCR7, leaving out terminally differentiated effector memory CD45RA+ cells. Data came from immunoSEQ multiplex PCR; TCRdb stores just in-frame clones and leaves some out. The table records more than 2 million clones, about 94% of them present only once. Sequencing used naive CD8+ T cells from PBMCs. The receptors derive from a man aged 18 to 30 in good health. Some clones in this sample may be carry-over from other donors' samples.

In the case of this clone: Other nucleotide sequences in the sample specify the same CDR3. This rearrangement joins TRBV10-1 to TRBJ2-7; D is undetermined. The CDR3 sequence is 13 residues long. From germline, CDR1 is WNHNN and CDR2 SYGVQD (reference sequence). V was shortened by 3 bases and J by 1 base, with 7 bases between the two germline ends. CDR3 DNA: TGCGCCAGCAGTGAAAGCCCGTCCTACGAGCAGTACTTC. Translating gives CASSESPSYEQYF.

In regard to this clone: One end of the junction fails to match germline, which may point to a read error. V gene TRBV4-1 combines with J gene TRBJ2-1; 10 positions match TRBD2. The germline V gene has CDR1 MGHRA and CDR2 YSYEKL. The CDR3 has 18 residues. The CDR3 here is CASSEEGVTSGIYNEQFF. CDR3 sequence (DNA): TGCGCCAGCAGCGAAGAAGGGGTTACTAGCGGGATATACAATGAGCAGTTCTTC.

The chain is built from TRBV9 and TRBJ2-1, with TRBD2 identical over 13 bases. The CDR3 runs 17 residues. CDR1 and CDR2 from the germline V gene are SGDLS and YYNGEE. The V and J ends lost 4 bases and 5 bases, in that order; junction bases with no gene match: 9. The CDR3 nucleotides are TGTGCCAGCAGCTCTGGGACTAGCGGGACGAGGGACAATGAGCAGTTCTTC. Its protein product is CASSSGTSGTRDNEQFF.

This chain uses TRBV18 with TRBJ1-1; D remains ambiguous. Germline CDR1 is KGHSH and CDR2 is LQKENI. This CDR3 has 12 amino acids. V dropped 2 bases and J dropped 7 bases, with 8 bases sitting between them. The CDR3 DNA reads TGTGCCAGCTCACCATACCAGAATGAAGCTTTCTTT. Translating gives CASSPYQNEAFF.

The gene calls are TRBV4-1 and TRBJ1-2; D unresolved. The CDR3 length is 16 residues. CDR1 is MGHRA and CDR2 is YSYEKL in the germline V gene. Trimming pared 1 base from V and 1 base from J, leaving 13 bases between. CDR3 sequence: CASSQGRLQNNYGYTF. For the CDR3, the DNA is TGCGCCAGCAGCCAAGGAAGATTACAGAATAACTATGGCTACACCTTC.

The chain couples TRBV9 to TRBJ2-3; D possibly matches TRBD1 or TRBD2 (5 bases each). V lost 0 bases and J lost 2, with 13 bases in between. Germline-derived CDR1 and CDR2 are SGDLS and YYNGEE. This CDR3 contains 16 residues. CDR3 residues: CASSVGDSGLTDTQYF. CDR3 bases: TGTGCCAGCAGCGTAGGCGACAGTGGACTCACAGATACGCAGTATTTT. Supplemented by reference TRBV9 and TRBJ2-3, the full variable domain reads DSGVTQTPKHLITATGQRVTLRCSPRSGDLSVYWYQQSLDQGLQFLIQYYNGEERAKGNILERFSAQQFPDLHSELNLSSLELGDSALYFCASSVGDSGLTDTQYFGPGTRLTVL.

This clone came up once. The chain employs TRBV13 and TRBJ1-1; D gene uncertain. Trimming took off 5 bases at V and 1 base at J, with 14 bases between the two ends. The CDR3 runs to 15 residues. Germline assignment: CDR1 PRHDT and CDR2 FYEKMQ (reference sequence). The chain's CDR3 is CASSLSGVSNTEAFF. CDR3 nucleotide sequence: TGTGCCAGCAGCCTTTCCGGGGTTTCGAACACTGAAGCTTTCTTT.

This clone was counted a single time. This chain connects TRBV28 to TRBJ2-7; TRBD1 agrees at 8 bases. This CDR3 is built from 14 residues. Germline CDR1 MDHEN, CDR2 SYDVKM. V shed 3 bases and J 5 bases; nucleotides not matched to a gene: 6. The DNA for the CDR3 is TGTGCCAGCAGTTTCGCCAGGGGGCCCGACGAGCAGTACTTC. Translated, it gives CASSFARGPDEQYF.

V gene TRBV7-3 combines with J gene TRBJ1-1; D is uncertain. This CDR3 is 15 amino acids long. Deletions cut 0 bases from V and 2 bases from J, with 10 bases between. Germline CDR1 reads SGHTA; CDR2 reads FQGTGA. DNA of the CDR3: TGTGCCAGCAGCTTAACTGGCAGGAGTAACACTGAAGCTTTCTTT. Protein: CASSLTGRSNTEAFF.

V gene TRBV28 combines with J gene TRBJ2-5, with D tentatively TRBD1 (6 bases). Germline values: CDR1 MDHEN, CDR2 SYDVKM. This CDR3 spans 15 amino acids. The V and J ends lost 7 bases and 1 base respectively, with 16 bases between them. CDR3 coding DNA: TGTGCCAGCATAGTGGGGGCCGGGACCCAAGAGACCCAGTACTTC. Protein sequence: CASIVGAGTQETQYF.

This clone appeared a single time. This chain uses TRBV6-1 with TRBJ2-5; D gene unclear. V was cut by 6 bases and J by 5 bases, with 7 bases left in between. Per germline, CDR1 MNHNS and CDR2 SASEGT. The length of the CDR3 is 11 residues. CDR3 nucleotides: TGTGCCAGCAGGGTCTGGGAGACCCAGTACTTC. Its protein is CASRVWETQYF.

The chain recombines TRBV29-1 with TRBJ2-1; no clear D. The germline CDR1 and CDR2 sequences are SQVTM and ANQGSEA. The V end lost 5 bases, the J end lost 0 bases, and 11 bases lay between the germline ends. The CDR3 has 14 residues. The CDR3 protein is CSVLVGSSYNEQFF. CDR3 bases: TGCAGCGTTTTAGTAGGCAGCTCCTACAATGAGCAGTTCTTC.

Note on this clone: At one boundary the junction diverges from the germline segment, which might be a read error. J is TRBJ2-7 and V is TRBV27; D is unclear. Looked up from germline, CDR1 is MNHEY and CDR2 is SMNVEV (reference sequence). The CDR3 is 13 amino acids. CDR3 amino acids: CASRLKGPYEQYF. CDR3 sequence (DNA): TGTGCCAGCCGTTTAAAGGGCCCCTACGAGCAGTACTTC.

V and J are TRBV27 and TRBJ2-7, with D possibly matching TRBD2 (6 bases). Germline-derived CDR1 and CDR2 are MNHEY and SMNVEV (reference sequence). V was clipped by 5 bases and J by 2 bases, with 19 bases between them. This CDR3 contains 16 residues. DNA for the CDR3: TGTGCCAGCAGTCCCGCGCGGGGAGAGTACGCCTACGAGCAGTACTTC. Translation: CASSPARGEYAYEQYF.

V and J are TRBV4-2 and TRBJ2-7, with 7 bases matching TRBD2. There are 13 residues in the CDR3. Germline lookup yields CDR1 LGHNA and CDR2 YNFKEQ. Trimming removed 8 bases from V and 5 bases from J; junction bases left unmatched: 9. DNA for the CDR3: TGTGCCAGCGATTACGGGGAGGGGAACGAGCAGTACTTC. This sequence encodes CASDYGEGNEQYF.

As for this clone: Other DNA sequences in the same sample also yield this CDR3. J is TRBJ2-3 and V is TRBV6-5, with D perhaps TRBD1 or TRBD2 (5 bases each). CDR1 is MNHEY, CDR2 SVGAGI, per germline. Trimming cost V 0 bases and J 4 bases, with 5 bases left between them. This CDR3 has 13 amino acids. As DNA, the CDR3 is TGTGCCAGCAGTTACTCGGGGGCAGATACGCAGTATTTT. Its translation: CASSYSGADTQYF.

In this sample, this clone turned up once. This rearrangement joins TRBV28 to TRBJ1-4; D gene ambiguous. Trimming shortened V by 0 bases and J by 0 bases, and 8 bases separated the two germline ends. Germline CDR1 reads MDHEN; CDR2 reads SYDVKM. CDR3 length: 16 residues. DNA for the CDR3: TGTGCCAGCAGTTTATGGCGGGGTGCAACTAATGAAAAACTGTTTTTT. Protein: CASSLWRGATNEKLFF.